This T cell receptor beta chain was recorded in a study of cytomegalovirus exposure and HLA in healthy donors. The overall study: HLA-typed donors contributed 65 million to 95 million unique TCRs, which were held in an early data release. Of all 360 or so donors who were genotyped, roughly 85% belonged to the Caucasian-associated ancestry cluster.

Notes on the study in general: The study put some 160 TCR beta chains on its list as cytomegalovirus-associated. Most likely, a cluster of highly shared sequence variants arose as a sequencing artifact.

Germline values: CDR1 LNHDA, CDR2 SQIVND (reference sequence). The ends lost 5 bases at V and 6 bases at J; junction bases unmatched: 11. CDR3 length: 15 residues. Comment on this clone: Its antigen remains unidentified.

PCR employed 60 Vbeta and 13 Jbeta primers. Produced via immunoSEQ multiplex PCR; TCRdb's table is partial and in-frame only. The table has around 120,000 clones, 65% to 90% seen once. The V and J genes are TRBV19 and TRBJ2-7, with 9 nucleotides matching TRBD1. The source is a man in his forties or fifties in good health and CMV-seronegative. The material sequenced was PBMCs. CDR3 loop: CASSLTKDRGPEQYF. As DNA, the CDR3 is TGTGCCAGTAGTCTAACGAAGGACAGGGGTCCCGAGCAGTACTTC.